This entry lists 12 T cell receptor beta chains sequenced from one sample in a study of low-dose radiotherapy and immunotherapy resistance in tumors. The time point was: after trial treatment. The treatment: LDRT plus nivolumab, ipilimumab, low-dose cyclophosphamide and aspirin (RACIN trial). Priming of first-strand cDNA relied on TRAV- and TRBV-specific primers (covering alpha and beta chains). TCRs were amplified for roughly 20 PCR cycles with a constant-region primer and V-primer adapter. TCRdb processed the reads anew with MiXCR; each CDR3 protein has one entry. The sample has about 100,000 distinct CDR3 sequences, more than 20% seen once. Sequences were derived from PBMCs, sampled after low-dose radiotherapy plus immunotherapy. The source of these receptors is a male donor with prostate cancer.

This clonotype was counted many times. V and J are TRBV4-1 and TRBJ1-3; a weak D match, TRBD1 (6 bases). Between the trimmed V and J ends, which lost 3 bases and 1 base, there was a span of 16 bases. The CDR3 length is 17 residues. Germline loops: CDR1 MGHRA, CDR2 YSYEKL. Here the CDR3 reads CASSHAAGQTSGNTIYF. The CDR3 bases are TGCGCCAGCAGCCATGCCGCCGGACAGACGTCTGGAAACACCATATATTTT.

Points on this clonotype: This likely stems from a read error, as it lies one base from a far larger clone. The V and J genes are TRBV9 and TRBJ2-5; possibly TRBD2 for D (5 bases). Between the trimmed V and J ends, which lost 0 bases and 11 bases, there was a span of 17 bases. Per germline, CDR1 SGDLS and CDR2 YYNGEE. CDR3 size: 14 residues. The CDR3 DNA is TGTGCCAGCAGCGTAGGTCTAGCCTTCACTCAGCAGTACTTC. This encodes CASSVGLAFTQQYF. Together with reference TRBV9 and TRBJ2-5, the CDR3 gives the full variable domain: DSGVTQTPKHLITATGQRVTLRCSPRSGDLSVYWYQQSLDQGLQFLIQYYNGEERAKGNILERFSAQQFPDLHSELNLSSLELGDSALYFCASSVGLAFTQQYFGPGTRLLVL.

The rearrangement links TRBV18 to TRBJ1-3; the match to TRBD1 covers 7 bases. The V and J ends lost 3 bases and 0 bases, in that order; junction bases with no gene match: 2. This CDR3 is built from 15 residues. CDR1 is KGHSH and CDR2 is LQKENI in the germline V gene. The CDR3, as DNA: TGTGCCAGCTCACCCGACAGGGTCTCTGGAAACACCATATATTTT. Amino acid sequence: CASSPDRVSGNTIYF.

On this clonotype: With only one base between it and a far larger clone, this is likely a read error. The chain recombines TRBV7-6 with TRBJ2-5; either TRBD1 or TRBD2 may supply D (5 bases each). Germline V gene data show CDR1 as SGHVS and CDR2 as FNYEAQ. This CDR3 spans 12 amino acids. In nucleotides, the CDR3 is TGTGTCAGCAGCCGGGACCGCAGGACCCAGTACTTC. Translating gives CVSSRDRRTQYF. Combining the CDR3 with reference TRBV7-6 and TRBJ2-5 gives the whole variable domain GAGVSQSPRYKVTKRGQDVALRCDPISGHVSLYWYRQALGQGPEFLTYFNYEAQQDKSGLPNDRFSAERPEGSISTLTIQRTEQRDSAMYRCVSSRDRRTQYFGPGTRLLVL.

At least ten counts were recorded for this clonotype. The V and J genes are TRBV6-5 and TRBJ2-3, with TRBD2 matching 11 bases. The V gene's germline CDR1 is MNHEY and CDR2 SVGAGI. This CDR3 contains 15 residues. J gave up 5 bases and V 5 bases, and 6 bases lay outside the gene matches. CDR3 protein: CASSRSGGAIDTQYF. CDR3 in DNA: TGTGCCAGCAGTCGTAGCGGGGGGGCAATAGATACGCAGTATTTT.

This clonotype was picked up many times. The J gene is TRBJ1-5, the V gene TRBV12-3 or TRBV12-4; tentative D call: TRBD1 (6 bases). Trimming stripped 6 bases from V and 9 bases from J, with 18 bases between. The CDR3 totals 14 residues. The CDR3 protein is CASSQVGAIRPQHF. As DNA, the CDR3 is TGTGCCAGCAGCCAGGTGGGGGCAATCCGGCCCCAGCATTTT.

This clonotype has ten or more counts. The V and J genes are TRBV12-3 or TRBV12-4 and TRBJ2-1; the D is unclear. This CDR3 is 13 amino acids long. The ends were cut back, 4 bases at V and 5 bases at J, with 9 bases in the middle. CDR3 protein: CASSSGSNNEQFF. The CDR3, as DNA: TGTGCCAGCAGTTCCGGCAGCAACAATGAGCAGTTCTTC.

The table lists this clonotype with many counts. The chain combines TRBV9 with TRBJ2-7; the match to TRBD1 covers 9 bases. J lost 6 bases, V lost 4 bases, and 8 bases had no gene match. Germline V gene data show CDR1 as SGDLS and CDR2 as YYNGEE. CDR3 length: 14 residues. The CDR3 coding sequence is TGTGCCAGCAGCCTTACAGGGGGCGCGGGCGAGCAGTACTTC. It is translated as CASSLTGGAGEQYF.

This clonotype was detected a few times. CDR3 in amino acids: CASSQEGPGTGLSGYTF. In nucleotides, the CDR3 is TGCGCCAGCAGCCAAGAAGGCCCCGGGACAGGGCTGAGTGGCTACACCTTC. This sequence joins TRBV4-3 and TRBJ1-2, with 9 nucleotides matching TRBD1. The CDR3 totals 17 residues. The ends lost 0 bases at V and 7 bases at J; junction bases unmatched: 12. Germline V CDR1 and CDR2: LGHNA, YSLEER.

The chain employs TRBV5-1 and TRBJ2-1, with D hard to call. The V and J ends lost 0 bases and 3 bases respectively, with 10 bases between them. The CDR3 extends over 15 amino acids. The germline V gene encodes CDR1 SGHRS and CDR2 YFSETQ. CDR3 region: CASSLEGPNYNEQFF. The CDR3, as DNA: TGCGCCAGCAGCTTGGAAGGGCCTAACTACAATGAGCAGTTCTTC.

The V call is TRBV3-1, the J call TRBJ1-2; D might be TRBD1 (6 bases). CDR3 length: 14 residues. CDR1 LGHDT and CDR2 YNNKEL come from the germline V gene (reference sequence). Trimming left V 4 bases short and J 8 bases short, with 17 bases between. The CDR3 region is CASSLLKGVYGYTF. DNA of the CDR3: TGTGCCAGCAGCCTACTGAAGGGGGTCTACGGCTACACCTTC.

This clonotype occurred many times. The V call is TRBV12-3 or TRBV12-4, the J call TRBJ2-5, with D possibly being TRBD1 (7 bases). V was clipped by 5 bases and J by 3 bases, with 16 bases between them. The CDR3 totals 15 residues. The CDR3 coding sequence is TGTGCCAGCAGTCGGCGGGACAGACCGAAAGAGACCCAGTACTTC. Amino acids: CASSRRDRPKETQYF.